The rows below give T cell receptor beta chains drawn from one sample of a study of T-cell reconstitution after alpha-beta-depleted transplantation in children. A single record per CDR3 protein comes from TCRdb applying MiXCR to the PCR reads. The sample shows about 78,000 distinct CDR3 sequences, 13% to 15% of them seen only once. Sequenced material: PBMCs, mostly from graft donor cells, taken 180 days after TCRalphabeta/CD19-depleted stem cell transplant. Source of these receptors: a male patient between 2 and 10 years old who had a stem cell transplant for acute lymphoblastic leukemia, so the T cells may come from the graft donor. Both conserved end residues are part of each CDR3.

>TRBJ2-7|TRBV7-9
CASRKGPYYEQYF
>TRBJ2-3|TRBV6-5
CASSYSKRGATDTQYF
>TRBJ2-7|TRBV5-1
CASSLRGQRSYEQYF
>TRBJ1-6|TRBV20-1
CSGRWGSSYNSPLHF
>TRBJ2-7|TRBV15
CATSRGLADSYEQYF
>TRBJ2-1|TRBV28
CASSLRTSGAYNEQFF
>TRBJ2-2|TRBV4-3
CASSPGRGRVTGELFF
>TRBJ2-1|TRBV4-3
CASSPSGTGGAWNEQFF
>TRBJ2-1|TRBV20-1
CSAMHNEQFF
>TRBJ2-3|TRBV11-2
CASSWTGSSTDTQYF
>TRBJ2-3|TRBV25-1
CASSDPRTGRKTPATTDTQYF
>TRBJ1-1|TRBV28
CASRTTNTEAFF
>TRBJ2-7|TRBV28
CASSSWTSSYEQYF
>TRBJ1-2|TRBV4-3
CASSFRGQNYGYTF
>TRBJ1-1|TRBV30
CAWSDRANTEAFF
>TRBJ2-1|TRBV2
CASRGRSYYNEQFF
>TRBJ2-3|TRBV9
CASSSGPSDTQYF
>TRBJ2-2|TRBV19
CDGAPNTGELFF
>TRBJ1-1|TRBV7-8
CASSFGQRNTEAFF
>TRBJ2-7|TRBV12-3/TRBV12-4
CASSLIAGGPYEQYF
>TRBJ2-1|TRBV7-2
CASTTGPYNEQFF
>TRBJ1-3|TRBV28
CASSPFLTGEGNTIYF